Listed below are T cell receptor beta chains from one sample, sequenced in a study of cytomegalovirus exposure and HLA in healthy donors. This table comes from immunoSEQ multiplex PCR, and its TCRdb copy is limited to in-frame clones, with some not included. The profile shows fewer than 150,000 clones, approximately 86% of them singletons. Sequencing was performed on PBMCs. The receptors stem from a young man in good health and CMV-seropositive. Both conserved end residues are part of each CDR3. Each record gives: clone size, J gene, D gene, V gene, CDR3 DNA, CDR3 protein. D genes are given only for firm matches. Clone size is given for some rows only: seen once, a few or many times, or a class if the clone is expanded.

>NA|TRBJ2-3|NA|TRBV5-5
TGTGCCAGCAGCTTGGGGCTACAGGGATTCCTTACGCAGTATTTT
CASSLGLQGFLTQYF
>NA|TRBJ2-1|TRBD2|TRBV2
TGTGCCAGCAGTCTAGCGGGGGGCTCCTACAATGAGCAGTTCTTC
CASSLAGGSYNEQFF
>NA|TRBJ1-1|TRBD1|TRBV9
TGTGCCAGCAGCGTAGGACAGGGGCATCGCACTGAAGCTTTCTTT
CASSVGQGHRTEAFF
>NA|TRBJ2-7|TRBD1|TRBV15
TGTGCCACCCGGGGACAGTCCTACGAGCAGTACTTC
CATRGQSYEQYF
>once|TRBJ1-2|NA|TRBV27
TGTGCCAGCAGTCCCTTCAGGAGGGCTAACTATGGCTACACCTTC
CASSPFRRANYGYTF
>NA|TRBJ1-2|NA|TRBV19
TGTGCCAGTAGTATCCAGGGCTCATATGGCTACACCTTC
CASSIQGSYGYTF
>NA|TRBJ2-3|NA|TRBV19
TGTGCCAGTAGCCCCCTCGTAGGGGGGGGGACGGACACAGATACGCAGTATTTT
CASSPLVGGGTDTDTQYF
>NA|TRBJ2-3|NA|TRBV5-6
TGTGCCAGCGGCCTGTGGCTGGGCACAGATACGCAGTATTTT
CASGLWLGTDTQYF
>once|TRBJ1-4|NA|TRBV7-9
TGTGCCAGCAGCTTAAACGCAGGGATCCTGTTTTTT
CASSLNAGILFF
>NA|TRBJ2-1|TRBD2|TRBV7-2
TGTGCCAGCAGACAAGCGGGAGGGTCCTACAATGAGCAGTTCTTC
CASRQAGGSYNEQFF
>NA|TRBJ1-1|NA|TRBV29-1
TGCAGCGTTGACGCTGGTACAACTGAAGCTTTCTTT
CSVDAGTTEAFF
>NA|TRBJ1-3|TRBD1|TRBV5-1
TGCGCCAGCAGCTTGGGGACAGGGAAAAACACCATATATTTT
CASSLGTGKNTIYF
>NA|TRBJ1-2|NA|TRBV19
TGTGCCAGTAGTATAAGTTGGAGGGTAAGCTACACCTTC
CASSISWRVSYTF
>few|TRBJ1-6|TRBD1|TRBV19
TGTGCCAGTAGTTCGATTGGGACAGGGGGTGATTCACCCCTCCACTTT
CASSSIGTGGDSPLHF
>NA|TRBJ1-5|NA|TRBV2
TGTGCCAGCAGTCTAATATTACAGGACACCTATCAGCCCCAGCATTTT
CASSLILQDTYQPQHF
>NA|TRBJ1-5|NA|TRBV5-1
TGCGCCAGCAGCTTGGAGGGGGTTAGCAATCAGCCCCAGCATTTT
CASSLEGVSNQPQHF
>NA|TRBJ2-1|TRBD1|TRBV5-4
TGTGCCAGCAGCCCCGGACAGGGAGGCAGTGAGCAGTTCTTC
CASSPGQGGSEQFF
>NA|TRBJ2-7|TRBD2|TRBV7-9
TGTGCCACCACCGTGGGAGCGGGAGGGTACGAGCAGTACTTC
CATTVGAGGYEQYF
>NA|TRBJ1-2|TRBD1|TRBV5-4
TGTGCCAGCAGCTTGCGAAGGCAGGGGGCAGGGGGCTACACCTTC
CASSLRRQGAGGYTF
>NA|TRBJ2-7|NA|TRBV6-4
TGTGCCAGCGGGCCCTGTTACGGGACAACTCGCGAGGAGCAGTACTTC
CASGPCYGTTREEQYF
>NA|TRBJ2-7|NA|TRBV27
TGTGCCAGCAGTTTGGTCTCAGGGAGGACCTACGAGCAGTACTTC
CASSLVSGRTYEQYF
>NA|TRBJ1-2|NA|TRBV6-5
TGTGCCAGCAGAGCAACCGGGACTCTAGTGGGCTACACCTTC
CASRATGTLVGYTF
>NA|TRBJ2-1|NA|TRBV2
TGTGCCAGCAGTTATGACGGGACATCTTACAATGAGCAGTTCTTC
CASSYDGTSYNEQFF
>NA|TRBJ2-1|NA|TRBV19
TGTGCCAGTAGTATGGGGGGACTTTATAGCAATGAGCAGTTCTTC
CASSMGGLYSNEQFF
>few|TRBJ1-6|NA|TRBV30
TGTGCCTGGAGCAGTGGAGGGTTGAATTCACCCCTCCACTTT
CAWSSGGLNSPLHF
>NA|TRBJ1-1|NA|TRBV29-1
TGCAGCGTTGAGTTTGGGGGCGCGGGGAACACTGAAGCTTTCTTT
CSVEFGGAGNTEAFF
>NA|TRBJ2-7|TRBD1|TRBV18
TGTGCCAGCTCACCAGTCATCTCGGGACAGGGGGACGAGCAGTACTTC
CASSPVISGQGDEQYF
>NA|TRBJ2-7|TRBD1|TRBV6-1
TGTGCCAGCAGTGAGGACCGGGACAGCTACGAGCAGTACTTC
CASSEDRDSYEQYF
>NA|TRBJ1-2|TRBD1|TRBV11-2
TGTGCCAGCAGCTTTGGACAGGGCTGGGGCTATGGCTACACCTTC
CASSFGQGWGYGYTF
>NA|TRBJ1-2|NA|TRBV21-1
TGTGCCAGCAGCAAATTTTCCCCCGCAGGGCAGGGCGGCTACACCTTC
CASSKFSPAGQGGYTF
>NA|TRBJ2-3|NA|TRBV7-8
TGTGCCAGCAGACATGGGGGCGCAGATACGCAGTATTTT
CASRHGGADTQYF
>once|TRBJ2-1|TRBD2|TRBV5-5
TGTGCCAGCAGCTTGGGGCAGGGACTATACAATGAGCAGTTCTTC
CASSLGQGLYNEQFF
>NA|TRBJ2-6|NA|TRBV9
TGTGCCAGTCGCGGGCACTCTGGGGCCAACGTCCTGACTTTC
CASRGHSGANVLTF
>NA|TRBJ2-5|NA|TRBV13
TGTGCCAGCAGCTTCTCGTTTCAGGGGGGTTCCCAAGAGACCCAGTACTTC
CASSFSFQGGSQETQYF
>NA|TRBJ1-5|TRBD1|TRBV28
TGTGCCAGCAGCCGACCCCCCGAGGGACAGTGGTTTCTTAATCAGCCCCAGCATTTT
CASSRPPEGQWFLNQPQHF
>NA|TRBJ1-1|NA|TRBV30
TGTGCCTGGAGTGGACAGGCGAACACTGAAGCTTTCTTT
CAWSGQANTEAFF
>NA|TRBJ2-5|TRBD2|TRBV19
TGTGCCAGTAGTACCCTCAACGGACAGCGGGGGGAGACCCAGTACTTC
CASSTLNGQRGETQYF
>NA|TRBJ1-2|NA|TRBV5-6
TGTGCCAGCAGTGATCAGGGTACCTATGGCTACACCTTC
CASSDQGTYGYTF
>NA|TRBJ1-2|NA|TRBV19
TGTGCCAGTAGTACCCCCCCTCTAGGTGGCTACACCTTC
CASSTPPLGGYTF
>NA|TRBJ2-5|NA|TRBV5-1
TGCGCCAGCAGCTTTGGCAGTTCGCCCGAGACCCAGTACTTC
CASSFGSSPETQYF
>NA|TRBJ1-2|NA|TRBV15
TGTGCCACCAGCAGACTTAAGGGAGGCGAATATGGCTACACCTTC
CATSRLKGGEYGYTF
>NA|TRBJ2-7|NA|TRBV27
TGTGCCAGCAGGAAGGCACCCGGGGACTACGAGCAGTACTTC
CASRKAPGDYEQYF
>NA|TRBJ2-1|NA|TRBV15
TGTGCCACCAGCAGAGAGACGGGATCCTACAATGAGCAGTTCTTC
CATSRETGSYNEQFF
>NA|TRBJ2-7|TRBD2|TRBV9
TGTGCCAGCAGCGTAGGACTAGCGGCCTCCTACGAGCAGTACTTC
CASSVGLAASYEQYF
>once|TRBJ1-1|NA|TRBV10-3
TGTGCCATCAGTGAATACGGAGGCCTGGCTGCTTTCTTT
CAISEYGGLAAFF
>NA|TRBJ2-1|NA|TRBV6-6
TGTGCCAGCAGTTACTCCACCTCCCCCGAGGGCAATGAGCAGTTCTTC
CASSYSTSPEGNEQFF